What follows is one T cell receptor beta chain and its context. The target of this receptor is not known. Base-call qualities are not available, and no considerably larger clone is one nucleotide away. The entry originates in a study of CD8 T cells in ankylosing spondylitis listed by TCRdb under 2017. With regard to the full study: T cell receptor beta repertoires were profiled in healthy donors and ankylosing spondylitis patients so that disease-linked TCR variants could be found. The full study cohort was made up of about two dozen ankylosing spondylitis patients and over 90 healthy donors. Peripheral blood samples were taken, and synovial fluid was additionally collected from ankylosing spondylitis patients. Broader findings and caveats from the paper: Some TCR beta motif variants had previously been reported in synovial fluid and blood of reactive arthritis patients, which suggested common disease-initiation mechanisms. Blood from ankylosing spondylitis patients appeared to be characterized by a TCR beta motif made up of under ten highly homologous amino acid variants. According to the report, matched synovial fluid samples from ankylosing spondylitis patients were significantly enriched for the disease-linked clones. In peripheral blood, the disease-linked clones were found at relatively low frequencies and had a CD8+ phenotype.

CDR1 SGHTA and CDR2 FQGNSA were looked up in the germline V gene. The CDR3 starts with the cysteine, ends with the phenylalanine, and has 13 residues. Only CDR3 DNA is held: 39 bases, read in frame from base 1. Deletion took 1 base off V and 7 bases off J, with a span of 8 bases between the germline ends. The reads were generated on an Illumina HiSeq 2500. TCR beta libraries were prepared by quantitative 5'-RACE with molecular barcodes. Per the authors' processing: Disease-linked TCR variants were identified with a new computational method built on a probabilistic model of VDJ rearrangement. TCRdb cleaned the public reads at Q25 with fastp, built clones with MiXCR and kept in-frame beta chains. Rows are combined by CDR3 protein, so each entry shows the most common genes and DNA. The V and J calls here are based on TCRdb, not the publication. The sample table holds about 800,000 distinct CDR3 sequences, of which around 11% were seen once. Of the sample, just over 0.5% falls within the top ten clones.

Sequencing was carried out using blood, either unsorted or a sorted T cell fraction (not recorded which). This sequence was found in a male donor with ankylosing spondylitis. The rearrangement joined TRBV7-2 to TRBJ2-1; a confident D gene designation cannot be given. The CDR3 is CASSLVPSNEQFF. The DNA sequence is TGTGCCAGCAGCTTAGTCCCGTCAAATGAGCAGTTCTTC.